The rows below give T cell receptor beta chains drawn from one sample of a study of cytomegalovirus exposure and HLA in healthy donors. The table came from immunoSEQ multiplex PCR; TCRdb's copy has only in-frame clones and leaves some out. There are 150,000 or so clones in the sample; roughly 77% occur only once, and about 7.7% lies in the top ten. The source material was PBMCs. The receptors stem from a woman aged 40 to 50 in good health and CMV-seropositive. CDR3s leave out the opening cysteine and the closing phenylalanine or tryptophan. Fields, in order: J gene, V gene, CDR3 protein.

>TRBJ2-1|TRBV2
ASSEALRRASSYNEQF
>TRBJ2-7|TRBV15
ATSRGSGDSYEQY
>TRBJ2-1|TRBV2
ASSFGGWNEQF
>TRBJ2-5|TRBV4-2
ASSQIVNRGVGETQY
>TRBJ2-5|TRBV7-2
ASSKGLVSLPETQY
>TRBJ2-7|TRBV5-6
ASSEGTYEQY
>TRBJ1-2|TRBV11-2
ASSSTQGTGGYGYT
>TRBJ1-5|TRBV25-1
ASSDSGDDSNQPQH
>TRBJ1-2|TRBV2
ASSRDRGGAMANYGYT
>TRBJ2-2|TRBV30
AWSPRGLYTGELF
>TRBJ2-3|TRBV7-9
ASSHRDSNTQY
>TRBJ2-7|TRBV18
ASSFRHQDRSYEQY
>TRBJ1-1|TRBV6-4
ASSLGGQGDEAF
>TRBJ2-5|TRBV5-1
ASSPGGVQETQY
>TRBJ1-1|TRBV7-3
ASSFSAENTEAF
>TRBJ2-7|TRBV29-1
SVVTEKRAYEQY
>TRBJ1-2|TRBV18
ASSTRQGTTNYGYT
>TRBJ2-5|TRBV5-1
ASSLAGGTGSETQY
>TRBJ1-1|TRBV18
ASRNGTGATEAF
>TRBJ2-1|TRBV19
ASRDSEAQYNEQF
>TRBJ2-3|TRBV2
ASSGRGGMRDTQY
>TRBJ2-1|TRBV18
ASSPPYSEQF
>TRBJ1-2|TRBV9
ASSVGNRGQLNYGYT
>TRBJ1-1|TRBV19
ASSIVRRTEAF
>TRBJ2-5|TRBV5-8
ASSQDQETQY
>TRBJ1-2|TRBV28
ASSDRGYGYT
>TRBJ1-5|TRBV4-3
ASSQDLARFDQPQH
>TRBJ2-7|TRBV6-5
ASSSDTNYEQY
>TRBJ2-1|TRBV7-9
ASSSGLAGGGEQF
>TRBJ1-1|TRBV5-1
ASSWETGCEAF
>TRBJ2-7|TRBV27
ASSWGLGISYEQY
>TRBJ1-2|TRBV19
ASSIPHDRIRGYT
>TRBJ2-7|TRBV30
AWTREGGRSLGEQY
>.|TRBV29-1
SVGSSGYSYEQY
>TRBJ1-4|TRBV19
ASRVQFGGEKLF
>TRBJ1-5|TRBV6-5
ASATSDQPQH
>TRBJ2-3|TRBV5-1
ASSLFQGGADTQY
>TRBJ2-1|TRBV11-3
ASSFTGGSYNEQF
>TRBJ2-3|TRBV5-1
ASSFSGQGAIDTQY